This T cell receptor (beta chain) stems from a study of CD8+CD57+ T cells in acquired aplastic anemia (dated by TCRdb to 2016 to 2018). About the study as a whole: On average, sorted CD4+ and CD8+ cells yielded roughly 3.4 ug of extracted DNA, with a range of roughly 0.18 to 27.4 ug. An average of roughly 9.8 million reads for CD4+ cells and roughly 12 million reads for CD8+ cells was obtained from healthy donor samples. General study outcomes and caveats: Between patients and healthy controls, no significant difference in CD8+ Simpson's diversity was found (P=0.060). Twenty-nine CD8+ CDR3 sequences were shared between patients and controls but appeared highly expressed in patients and within their immunodominant clones.

In this study, sorted CD4+ and CD8+ T cells from the blood of healthy subjects and of severe aplastic anemia patients had their TCR repertoires deep-sequenced. Ficoll-Paque density gradient centrifugation was used to isolate peripheral blood mononuclear cells. CD4+ and CD8+ T cells were sorted by FACS or magnetic beads before DNA extraction. Genomic DNA was used as template for profiling of TCR beta VDJ combinations and CDR3 sequences. An Illumina HiSeq 2000 was the platform used for TCR repertoire sequencing. From the authors' description of their analysis: TRBV/TRBJ rearrangement plots, CDR3 size and DJ length profiles, and Simpson's diversity index were used to assess repertoires. The most abundant DNA sequence in the deep sequencing data was taken as the immunodominant clone. CDR3 amino acid sequences were checked for sharing across subjects and were also compared against the VDJdb database and published repertoires. The public reads were quality trimmed at Q25 with fastp and then assembled into clones with MiXCR by TCRdb, keeping productive beta chains. Records with the same CDR3 protein are collapsed into one entry carrying the most frequent genes and DNA. TCRdb, rather than the study authors, made the V and J calls. The sample contains roughly 130,000 distinct CDR3 sequences, 48% of them found a single time. Together, the top ten hold roughly 2.5% of the sample.

Notes on this clonotype: Its cognate antigen has yet to be identified. No clone much larger than this one lies a single base away; base qualities are absent.

This receptor was obtained from a human donor in good health, serving as a control. The material sequenced was sorted CD4+, CD8+, or CD8+CD57+ T cells (not recorded which) from PBMCs.

The encoded CDR3 is CASSLWDRNSPLHF. At the DNA level, the sequence is TGTGCCAGCAGCTTGTGGGACAGGAACTCACCCCTCCACTTT. The chain is made from TRBV7-7 and TRBJ1-6, with 8 bases matching TRBD1. Based on the germline V gene (reference sequence), the CDR1 and CDR2 sequences are SSHAT and FNYEAQ. Taken from cysteine to phenylalanine, the CDR3 has 14 residues. Only the CDR3 DNA is retained, 42 bases long and in frame from the first base. The germline V and J ends show losses of 3 bases and 10 bases respectively, and no gene match explains 5 bases of the junction.